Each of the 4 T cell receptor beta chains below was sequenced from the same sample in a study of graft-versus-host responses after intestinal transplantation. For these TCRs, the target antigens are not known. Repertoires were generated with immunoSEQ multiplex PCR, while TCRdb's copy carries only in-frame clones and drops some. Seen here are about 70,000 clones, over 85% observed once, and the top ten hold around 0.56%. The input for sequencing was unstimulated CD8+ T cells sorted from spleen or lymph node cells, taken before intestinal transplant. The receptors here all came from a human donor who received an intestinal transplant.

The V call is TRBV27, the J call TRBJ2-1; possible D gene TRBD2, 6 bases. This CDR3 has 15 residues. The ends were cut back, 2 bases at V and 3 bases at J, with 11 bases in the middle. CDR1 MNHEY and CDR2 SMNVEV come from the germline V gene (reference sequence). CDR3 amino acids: CASSLGEVLYNEQFF. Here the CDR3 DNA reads TGTGCCAGCAGTTTAGGGGAGGTTCTCTACAATGAGCAGTTCTTC.

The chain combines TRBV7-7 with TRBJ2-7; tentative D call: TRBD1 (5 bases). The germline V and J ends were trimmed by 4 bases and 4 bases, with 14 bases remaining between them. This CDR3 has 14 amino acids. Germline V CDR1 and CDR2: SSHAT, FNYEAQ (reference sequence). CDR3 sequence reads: CASSSKGSRYEQYF. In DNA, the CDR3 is TGTGCCAGCAGCTCCAAGGGGTCAAGGTACGAGCAGTACTTC. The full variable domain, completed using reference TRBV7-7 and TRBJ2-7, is GAGVSQSPRYKVTKRGQDVTLRCDPISSHATLYWYQQALGQGPEFLTYFNYEAQPDKSGLPSDRFSAERPEGSISTLTIQRTEQRDSAMYRCASSSKGSRYEQYFGPGTRLTVT.

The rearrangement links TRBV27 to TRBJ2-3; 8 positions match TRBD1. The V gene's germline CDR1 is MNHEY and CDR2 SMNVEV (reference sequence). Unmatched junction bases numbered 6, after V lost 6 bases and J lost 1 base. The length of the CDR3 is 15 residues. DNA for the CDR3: TGTGCCAGCAGCCAGAGGGACAGGCGCACAGATACGCAGTATTTT. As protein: CASSQRDRRTDTQYF.

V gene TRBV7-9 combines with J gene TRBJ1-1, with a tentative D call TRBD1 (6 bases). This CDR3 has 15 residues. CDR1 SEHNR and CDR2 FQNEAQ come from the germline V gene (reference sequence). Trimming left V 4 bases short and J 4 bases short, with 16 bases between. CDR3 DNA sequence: TGTGCCAGCAGCTCCTCTCAGGGGTTGTTCACTGAAGCTTTCTTT. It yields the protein CASSSSQGLFTEAFF.